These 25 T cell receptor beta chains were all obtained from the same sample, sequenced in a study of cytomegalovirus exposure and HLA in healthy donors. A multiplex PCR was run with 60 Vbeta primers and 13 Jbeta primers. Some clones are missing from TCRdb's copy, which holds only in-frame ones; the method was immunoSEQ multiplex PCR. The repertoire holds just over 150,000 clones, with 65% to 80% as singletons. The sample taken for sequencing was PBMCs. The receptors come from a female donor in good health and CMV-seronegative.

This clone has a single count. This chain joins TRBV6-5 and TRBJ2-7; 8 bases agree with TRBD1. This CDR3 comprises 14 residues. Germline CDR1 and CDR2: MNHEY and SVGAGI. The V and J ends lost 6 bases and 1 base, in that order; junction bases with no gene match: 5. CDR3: CASSDDRGSYEQYF. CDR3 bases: TGTGCCAGCAGCGATGACAGGGGATCCTACGAGCAGTACTTC.

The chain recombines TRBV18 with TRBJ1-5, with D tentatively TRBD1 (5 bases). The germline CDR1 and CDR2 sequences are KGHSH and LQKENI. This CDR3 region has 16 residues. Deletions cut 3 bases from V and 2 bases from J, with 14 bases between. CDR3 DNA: TGTGCCAGCTCACCGGGACTGGAGATGGGCAATCAGCCCCAGCATTTT. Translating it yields CASSPGLEMGNQPQHF.

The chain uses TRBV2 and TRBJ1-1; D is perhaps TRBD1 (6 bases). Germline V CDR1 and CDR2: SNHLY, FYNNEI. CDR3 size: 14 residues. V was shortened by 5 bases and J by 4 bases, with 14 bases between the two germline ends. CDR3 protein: CASSFSTGITEAFF. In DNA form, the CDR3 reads TGTGCCAGCAGTTTTTCTACAGGGATCACTGAAGCTTTCTTT. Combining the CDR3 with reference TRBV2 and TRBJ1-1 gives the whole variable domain EPEVTQTPSHQVTQMGQEVILRCVPISNHLYFYWYRQILGQKVEFLVSFYNNEISEKSEIFDDQFSVERPDGSNFTLKIRSTKLEDSAMYFCASSFSTGITEAFFGQGTRLTVV.

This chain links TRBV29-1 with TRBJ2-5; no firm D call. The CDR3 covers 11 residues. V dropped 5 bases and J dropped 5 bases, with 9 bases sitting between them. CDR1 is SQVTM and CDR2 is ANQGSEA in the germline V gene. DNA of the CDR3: TGCAGCGTTCAAGCTTATGAGACCCAGTACTTC. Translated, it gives CSVQAYETQYF.

For the CDR3, the DNA is TGTGCCAGTAGTTTTCCAGGGCTAAACACTGAAGCTTTCTTT. It is translated as CASSFPGLNTEAFF. This rearrangement joins TRBV19 to TRBJ1-1, with a possible D match to TRBD1 (5 bases). The CDR3 has 14 residues. The V end lost 5 bases, the J end lost 2 bases, and 12 bases lay between the germline ends. Germline V CDR1 and CDR2: LNHDA, SQIVND (reference sequence).

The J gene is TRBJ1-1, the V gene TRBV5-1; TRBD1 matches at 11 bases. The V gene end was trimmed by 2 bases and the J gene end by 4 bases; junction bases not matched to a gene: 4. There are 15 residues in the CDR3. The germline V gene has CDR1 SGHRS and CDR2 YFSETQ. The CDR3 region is CASSFSGQGGTEAFF. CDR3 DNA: TGCGCCAGCAGCTTCTCGGGACAGGGGGGCACTGAAGCTTTCTTT.

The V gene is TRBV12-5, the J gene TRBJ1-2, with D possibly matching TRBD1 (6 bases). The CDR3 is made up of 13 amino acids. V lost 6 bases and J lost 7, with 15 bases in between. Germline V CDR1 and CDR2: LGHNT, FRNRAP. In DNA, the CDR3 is TGTGCTAGTGGGGTGACAGGATCCTTTGGCTACACCTTC. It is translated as CASGVTGSFGYTF.

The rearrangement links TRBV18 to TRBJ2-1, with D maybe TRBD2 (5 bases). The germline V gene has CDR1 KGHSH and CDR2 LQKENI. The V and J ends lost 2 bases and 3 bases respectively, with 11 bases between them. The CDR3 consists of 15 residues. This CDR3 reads CASSPFGDLYNEQFF. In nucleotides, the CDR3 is TGTGCCAGCTCACCATTCGGGGATCTCTACAATGAGCAGTTCTTC.

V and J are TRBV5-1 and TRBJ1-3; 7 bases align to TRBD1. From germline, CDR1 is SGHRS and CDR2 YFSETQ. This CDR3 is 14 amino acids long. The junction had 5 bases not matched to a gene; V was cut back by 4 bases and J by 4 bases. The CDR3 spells CASSQQTGGNTIYF. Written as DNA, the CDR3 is TGCGCCAGCAGCCAACAGACAGGGGGAAACACCATATATTTT.

The CDR3 loop is CASSQGGAGYTF. The CDR3 nucleotides read TGCGCCAGCAGCCAAGGGGGCGCGGGCTACACCTTC. This sequence joins TRBV4-1 and TRBJ1-2, with D tentatively TRBD1 (5 bases). V lost 1 base, J lost 8 bases, and 8 bases lay in between. Germline CDR1 and CDR2: MGHRA and YSYEKL. The CDR3 is 12 amino acids.

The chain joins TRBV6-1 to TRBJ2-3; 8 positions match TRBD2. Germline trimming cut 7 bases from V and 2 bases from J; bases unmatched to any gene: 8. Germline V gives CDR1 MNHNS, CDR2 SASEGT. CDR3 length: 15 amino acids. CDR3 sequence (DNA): TGTGCCAGCATTATACTAGCGGATATCACAGATACGCAGTATTTT. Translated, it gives CASIILADITDTQYF.

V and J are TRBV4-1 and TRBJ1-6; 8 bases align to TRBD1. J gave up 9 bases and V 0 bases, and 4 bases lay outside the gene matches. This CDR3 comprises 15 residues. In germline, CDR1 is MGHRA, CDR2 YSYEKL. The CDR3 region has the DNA TGCGCCAGCAGCCAAGATGACAGGGGCGGTTCACCCCTCCACTTT. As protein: CASSQDDRGGSPLHF.

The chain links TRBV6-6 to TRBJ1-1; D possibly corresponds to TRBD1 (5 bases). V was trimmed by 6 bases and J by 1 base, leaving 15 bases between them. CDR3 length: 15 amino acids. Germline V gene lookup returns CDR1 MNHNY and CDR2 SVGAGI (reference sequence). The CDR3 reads CASSPKQVGNTEAFF. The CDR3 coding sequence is TGTGCCAGCAGCCCGAAACAGGTGGGGAACACTGAAGCTTTCTTT.

As DNA, the CDR3 is TGCGCCAGCAGCTTCCCTAGTTCGGGTGAGCAGTTCTTC. Translating gives CASSFPSSGEQFF. This sequence joins TRBV5-1 and TRBJ2-1; D is ambiguous. Germline V CDR1 and CDR2: SGHRS, YFSETQ. There are 13 residues in the CDR3. Deletions cut 2 bases from V and 9 bases from J, with 12 bases between.

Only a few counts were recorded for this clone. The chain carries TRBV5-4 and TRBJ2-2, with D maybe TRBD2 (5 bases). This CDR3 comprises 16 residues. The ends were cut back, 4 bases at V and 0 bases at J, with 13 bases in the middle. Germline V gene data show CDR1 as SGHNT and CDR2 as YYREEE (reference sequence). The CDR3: CASSSGLLANTGELFF. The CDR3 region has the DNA TGTGCCAGCAGCAGCGGACTGTTGGCGAACACCGGGGAGCTGTTTTTT. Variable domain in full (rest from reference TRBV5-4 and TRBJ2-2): ETGVTQSPTHLIKTRGQQVTLRCSSQSGHNTVSWYQQALGQGPQFIFQYYREEENGRGNFPPRFSGLQFPNYSSELNVNALELDDSALYLCASSSGLLANTGELFFGEGSRLTVL.

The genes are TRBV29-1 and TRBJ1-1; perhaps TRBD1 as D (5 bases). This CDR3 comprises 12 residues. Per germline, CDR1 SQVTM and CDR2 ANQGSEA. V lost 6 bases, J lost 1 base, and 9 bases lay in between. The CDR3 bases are TGCAGCGTAGCCGGGGGGAACACTGAAGCTTTCTTT. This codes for CSVAGGNTEAFF. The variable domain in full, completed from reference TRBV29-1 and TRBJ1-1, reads SAVISQKPSRDICQRGTSLTIQCQVDSQVTMMFWYRQQPGQSLTLIATANQGSEATYESGFVIDKFPISRPNLTFSTLTVSNMSPEDSSIYLCSVAGGNTEAFFGQGTRLTVV.

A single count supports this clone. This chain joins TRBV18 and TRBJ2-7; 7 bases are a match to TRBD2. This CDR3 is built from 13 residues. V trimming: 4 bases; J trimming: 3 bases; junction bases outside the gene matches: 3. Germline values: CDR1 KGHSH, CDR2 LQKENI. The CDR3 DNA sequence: TGTGCCAGCTCACGGTCTAGCGGCTACGAGCAGTACTTC. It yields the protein CASSRSSGYEQYF.

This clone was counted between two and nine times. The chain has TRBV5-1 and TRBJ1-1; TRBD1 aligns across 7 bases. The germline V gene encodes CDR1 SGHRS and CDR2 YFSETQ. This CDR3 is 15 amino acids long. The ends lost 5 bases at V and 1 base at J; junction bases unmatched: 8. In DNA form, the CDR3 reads TGCGCCAGCAGAAAGGGGGCCTGGGAGAACACTGAAGCTTTCTTT. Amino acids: CASRKGAWENTEAFF.

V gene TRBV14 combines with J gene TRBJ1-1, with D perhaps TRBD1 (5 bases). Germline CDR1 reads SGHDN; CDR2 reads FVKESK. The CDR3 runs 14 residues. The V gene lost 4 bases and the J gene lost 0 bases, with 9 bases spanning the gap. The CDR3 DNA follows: TGTGCCAGCAGCCGTATACAGGTGAACACTGAAGCTTTCTTT. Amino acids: CASSRIQVNTEAFF.

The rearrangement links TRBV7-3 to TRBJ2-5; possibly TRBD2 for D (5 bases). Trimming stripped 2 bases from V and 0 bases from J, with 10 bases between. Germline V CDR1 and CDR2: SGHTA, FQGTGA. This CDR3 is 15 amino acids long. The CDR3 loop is CASSLWGEYQETQYF. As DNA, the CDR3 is TGTGCCAGCAGCTTATGGGGAGAGTACCAAGAGACCCAGTACTTC. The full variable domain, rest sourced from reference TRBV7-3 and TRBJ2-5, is GAGVSQTPSNKVTEKGKYVELRCDPISGHTALYWYRQSLGQGPEFLIYFQGTGAADDSGLPNDRFFAVRPEGSVSTLKIQRTERGDSAVYLCASSLWGEYQETQYFGPGTRLLVL.

Written as DNA, the CDR3 is TGTGCCAGCAGCCTGGACAGGGTCCTCTCCTACGAGCAGTACTTC. This translates into CASSLDRVLSYEQYF. The chain is built from TRBV13 and TRBJ2-7; 8 nucleotides align to TRBD1. Trimming cost V 5 bases and J 0 bases; bases outside gene matches: 6. The germline V gene has CDR1 PRHDT and CDR2 FYEKMQ (reference sequence). This CDR3 region has 15 residues. Together with reference TRBV13 and TRBJ2-7, the CDR3 gives the full variable domain: AAGVIQSPRHLIKEKRETATLKCYPIPRHDTVYWYQQGPGQDPQFLISFYEKMQSDKGSIPDRFSAQQFSDYHSELNMSSLELGDSALYFCASSLDRVLSYEQYFGPGTRLTVT.

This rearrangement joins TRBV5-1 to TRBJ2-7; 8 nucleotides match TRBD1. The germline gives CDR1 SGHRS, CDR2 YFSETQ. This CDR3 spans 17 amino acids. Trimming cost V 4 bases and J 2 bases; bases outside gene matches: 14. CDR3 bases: TGCGCCAGCAGCCTTGGACAGGGCGTCTCGGGGGCCTACGAGCAGTACTTC. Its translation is CASSLGQGVSGAYEQYF.

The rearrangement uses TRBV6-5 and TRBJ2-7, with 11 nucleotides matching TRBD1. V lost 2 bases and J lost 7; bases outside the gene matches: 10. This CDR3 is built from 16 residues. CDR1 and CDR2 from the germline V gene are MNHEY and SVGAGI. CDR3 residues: CASSYTRGQGAGEQYF. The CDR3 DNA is TGTGCCAGCAGTTACACCCGAGGACAGGGGGCGGGTGAGCAGTACTTC.

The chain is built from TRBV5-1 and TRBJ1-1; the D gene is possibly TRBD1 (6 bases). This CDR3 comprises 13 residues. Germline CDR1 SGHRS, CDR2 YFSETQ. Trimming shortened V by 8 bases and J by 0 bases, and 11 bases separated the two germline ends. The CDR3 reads CASYRDLNTEAFF. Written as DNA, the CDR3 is TGCGCCAGTTACAGGGACCTGAACACTGAAGCTTTCTTT.

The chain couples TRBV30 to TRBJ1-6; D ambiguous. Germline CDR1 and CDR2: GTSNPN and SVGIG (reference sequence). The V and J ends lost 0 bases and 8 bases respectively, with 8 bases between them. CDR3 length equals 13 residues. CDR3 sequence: CAWSVVEDSPLHF. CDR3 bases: TGTGCCTGGAGTGTTGTCGAGGATTCACCCCTCCACTTT.